This paragraph covers one TCR beta chain sequence. Antigen specificity is unknown. Sequencing followed a ViraFEST assay step that expanded antigen-specific CD4+ T cells with viral peptide pools. Upon completion of more than 9 days in culture, CD4+ T cells were isolated. Two doses of either BNT162b2 or mRNA-1273 were given to each participant. PBMC cultures contained about 2 million cells per well, 10 IU/ml IL-2 and around 9.3 ug/ml peptides. On days 3 and 7, fresh IL-2 medium replaced half the medium. The sample belongs to a study of vaccination effects on CD4 cells after COVID-19. TCRdb's copy holds only in-frame clones and misses some; the assay was immunoSEQ multiplex PCR. The table includes tens of thousands of clones, over 55% detected once. Study results and limitations: A shortage of convalescent patients and an absence of early post-infection timepoints characterized the study.

Germline V CDR1 and CDR2: SGHDT, YYEEEE. V shed 1 base, J shed 1 base, and the junction held 3 bases outside the gene matches. The CDR3 sequence is 15 residues long. The sample here was CD4+ T cells from PBMCs cultured with HCoV-NL63 spike peptides, taken after COVID-19 vaccination. This TCR came from a human donor who received a COVID-19 vaccine. The chain carries TRBV5-6 and TRBJ1-2; 8 bases fit TRBD1. The CDR3 protein is CASSLLGTGNYGYTF. As DNA, the CDR3 is TGTGCCAGCAGCTTGTTAGGGACAGGTAACTATGGCTACACCTTC.